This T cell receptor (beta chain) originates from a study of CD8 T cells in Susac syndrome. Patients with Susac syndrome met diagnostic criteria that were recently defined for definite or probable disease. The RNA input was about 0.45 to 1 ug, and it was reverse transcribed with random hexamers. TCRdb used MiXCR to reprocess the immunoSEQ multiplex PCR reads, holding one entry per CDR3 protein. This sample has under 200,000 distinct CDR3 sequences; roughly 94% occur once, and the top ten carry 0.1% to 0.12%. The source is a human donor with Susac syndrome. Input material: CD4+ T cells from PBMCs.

The CDR3 region is CASGGGPNSPLHF. The CDR3 bases are TGTGCCAGCGGAGGGGGCCCTAATTCACCCCTCCACTTT. The chain combines TRBV2 with TRBJ1-6; 7 nucleotides line up with TRBD1. J was trimmed by 6 bases and V by 8 bases; bases with no gene match: 4. Germline CDR1 and CDR2: SNHLY and FYNNEI. The CDR3 contains 13 residues.